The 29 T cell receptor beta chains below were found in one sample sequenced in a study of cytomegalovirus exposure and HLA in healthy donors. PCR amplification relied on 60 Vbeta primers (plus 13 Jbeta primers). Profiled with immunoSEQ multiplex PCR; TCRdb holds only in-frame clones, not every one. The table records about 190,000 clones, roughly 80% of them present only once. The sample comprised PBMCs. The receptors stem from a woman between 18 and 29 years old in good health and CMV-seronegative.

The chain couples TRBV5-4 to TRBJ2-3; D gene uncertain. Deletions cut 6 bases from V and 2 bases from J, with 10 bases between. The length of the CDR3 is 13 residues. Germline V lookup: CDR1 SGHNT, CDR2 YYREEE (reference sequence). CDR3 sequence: CASNKDNTDTQYF. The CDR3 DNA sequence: TGTGCCAGCAACAAAGACAACACAGATACGCAGTATTTT.

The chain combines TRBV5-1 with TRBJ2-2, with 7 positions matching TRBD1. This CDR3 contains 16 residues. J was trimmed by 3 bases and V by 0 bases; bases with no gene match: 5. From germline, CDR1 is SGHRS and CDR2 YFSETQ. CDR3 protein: CASSLVDRRYTGELFF. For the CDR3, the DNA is TGCGCCAGCAGCTTGGTGGACAGGAGGTACACCGGGGAGCTGTTTTTT. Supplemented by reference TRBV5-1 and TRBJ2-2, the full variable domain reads KAGVTQTPRYLIKTRGQQVTLSCSPISGHRSVSWYQQTPGQGLQFLFEYFSETQRNKGNFPGRFSGRQFSNSRSEMNVSTLELGDSALYLCASSLVDRRYTGELFFGEGSRLTVL.

The CDR3 loop is CASMKGLNSPLHF. Here the CDR3 DNA reads TGTGCCAGTATGAAGGGGTTAAATTCACCCCTCCACTTT. The chain recombines TRBV19 with TRBJ1-6; D possibly corresponds to TRBD1 (5 bases). This CDR3 spans 13 amino acids. V dropped 7 bases and J dropped 7 bases, with 11 bases sitting between them. The germline V gene encodes CDR1 LNHDA and CDR2 SQIVND (reference sequence).

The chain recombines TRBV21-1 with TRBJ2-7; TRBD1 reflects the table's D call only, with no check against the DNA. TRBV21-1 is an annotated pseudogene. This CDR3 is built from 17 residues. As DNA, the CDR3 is TGTGCCAGCAGCAATGTGACAGGGGGACAGAACTCCTACGAGCAGTACTTC. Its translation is CASSNVTGGQNSYEQYF.

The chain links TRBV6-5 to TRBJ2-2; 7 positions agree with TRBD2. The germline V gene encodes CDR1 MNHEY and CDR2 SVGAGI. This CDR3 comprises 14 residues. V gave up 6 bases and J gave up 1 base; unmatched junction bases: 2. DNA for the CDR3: TGTGCCAGCAGAACGGGGGGGAACACCGGGGAGCTGTTTTTT. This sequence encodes CASRTGGNTGELFF.

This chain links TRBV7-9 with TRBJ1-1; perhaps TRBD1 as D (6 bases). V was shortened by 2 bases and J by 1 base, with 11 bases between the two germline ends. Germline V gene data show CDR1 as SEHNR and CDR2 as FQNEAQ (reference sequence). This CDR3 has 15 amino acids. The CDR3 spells CASSLLGRGNTEAFF. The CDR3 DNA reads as TGTGCCAGCAGCTTACTTGGCAGGGGGAACACTGAAGCTTTCTTT.

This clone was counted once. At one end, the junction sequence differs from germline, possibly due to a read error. The CDR3 DNA is TGTGCTAGCAGCCGGGCGGGAGCGGAAGGTGAGCAGTTCTTC. The encoded protein is CASSRAGAEGEQFF. This chain joins TRBV7-7 and TRBJ2-1, with 7 bases that match TRBD2. CDR3 length: 14 amino acids. Germline lookup yields CDR1 SSHAT and CDR2 FNYEAQ (reference sequence).

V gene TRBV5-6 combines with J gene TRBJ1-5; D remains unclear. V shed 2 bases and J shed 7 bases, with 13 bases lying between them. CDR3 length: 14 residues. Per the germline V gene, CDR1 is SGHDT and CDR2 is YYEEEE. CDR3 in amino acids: CASSFYVSGQPQHF. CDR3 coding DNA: TGTGCCAGCAGCTTTTATGTGTCGGGACAGCCCCAGCATTTT.

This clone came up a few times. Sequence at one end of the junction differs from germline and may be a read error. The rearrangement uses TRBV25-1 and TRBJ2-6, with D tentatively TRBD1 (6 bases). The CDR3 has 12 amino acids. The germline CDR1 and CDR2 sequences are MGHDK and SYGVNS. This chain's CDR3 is CASSSGANILTF. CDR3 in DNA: TGTGCCAGCAGTTCAGGGGCCAACATCCTGACTTTC.

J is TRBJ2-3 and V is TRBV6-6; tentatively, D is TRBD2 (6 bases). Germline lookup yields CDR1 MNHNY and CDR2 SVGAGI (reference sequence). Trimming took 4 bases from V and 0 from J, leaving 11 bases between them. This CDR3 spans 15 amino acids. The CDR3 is CASSSRTTSTDTQYF. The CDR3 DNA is TGTGCCAGCAGTTCAAGGACTACTAGCACAGATACGCAGTATTTT.

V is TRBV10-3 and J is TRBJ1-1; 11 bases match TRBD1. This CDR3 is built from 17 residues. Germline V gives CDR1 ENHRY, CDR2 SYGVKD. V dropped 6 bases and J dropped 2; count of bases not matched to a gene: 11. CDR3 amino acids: CAIRAPGQGAINTEAFF. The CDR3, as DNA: TGTGCCATCAGGGCCCCCGGACAGGGGGCTATTAACACTGAAGCTTTCTTT.

The CDR3 DNA sequence: TGTGCCAGCAGTTTCCTGACAGGCGGCAATCAGCCCCAGCATTTT. This gives the protein CASSFLTGGNQPQHF. V gene TRBV5-6 combines with J gene TRBJ1-5; D might be TRBD1 (6 bases). Germline CDR1 and CDR2: SGHDT and YYEEEE. The V end lost 5 bases, the J end lost 2 bases, and 14 bases lay between the germline ends. The CDR3 consists of 15 residues.

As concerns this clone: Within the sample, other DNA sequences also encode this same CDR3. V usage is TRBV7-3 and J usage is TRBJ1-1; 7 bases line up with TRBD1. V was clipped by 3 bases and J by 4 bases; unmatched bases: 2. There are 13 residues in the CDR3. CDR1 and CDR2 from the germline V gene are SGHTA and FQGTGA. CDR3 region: CASSFDRATEAFF. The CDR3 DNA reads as TGTGCCAGCAGCTTTGACAGGGCCACTGAAGCTTTCTTT. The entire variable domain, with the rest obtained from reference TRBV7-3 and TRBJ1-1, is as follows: GAGVSQTPSNKVTEKGKYVELRCDPISGHTALYWYRQSLGQGPEFLIYFQGTGAADDSGLPNDRFFAVRPEGSVSTLKIQRTERGDSAVYLCASSFDRATEAFFGQGTRLTVV.

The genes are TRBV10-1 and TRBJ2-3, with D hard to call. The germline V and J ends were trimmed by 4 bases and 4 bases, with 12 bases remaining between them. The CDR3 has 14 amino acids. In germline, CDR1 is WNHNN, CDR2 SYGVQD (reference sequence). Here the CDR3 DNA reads TGCGCCAGCAGTGCTAGTTTGGTTGCAGATACGCAGTATTTT. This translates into CASSASLVADTQYF.

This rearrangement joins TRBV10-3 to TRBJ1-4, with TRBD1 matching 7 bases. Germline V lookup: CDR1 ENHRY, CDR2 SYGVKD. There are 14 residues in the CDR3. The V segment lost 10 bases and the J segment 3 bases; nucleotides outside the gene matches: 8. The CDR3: CATRNRGANEKLFF. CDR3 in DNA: TGTGCCACCAGAAACAGGGGAGCTAATGAAAAACTGTTTTTT.

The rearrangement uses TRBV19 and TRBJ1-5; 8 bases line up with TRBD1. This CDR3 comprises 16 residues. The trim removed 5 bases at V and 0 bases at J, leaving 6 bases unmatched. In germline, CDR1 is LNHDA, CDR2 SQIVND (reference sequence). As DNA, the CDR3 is TGTGCCAGTAGTGTCGGGACAGGTTATAGCAATCAGCCCCAGCATTTT. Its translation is CASSVGTGYSNQPQHF.

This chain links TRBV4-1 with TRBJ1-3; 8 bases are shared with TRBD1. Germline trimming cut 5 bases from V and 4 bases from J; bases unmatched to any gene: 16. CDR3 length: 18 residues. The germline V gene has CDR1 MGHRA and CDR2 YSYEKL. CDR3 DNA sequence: TGCGCCAGCAGCTTACAACACCTTAGGACAGGGCCCGGAAACACCATATATTTT. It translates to CASSLQHLRTGPGNTIYF.

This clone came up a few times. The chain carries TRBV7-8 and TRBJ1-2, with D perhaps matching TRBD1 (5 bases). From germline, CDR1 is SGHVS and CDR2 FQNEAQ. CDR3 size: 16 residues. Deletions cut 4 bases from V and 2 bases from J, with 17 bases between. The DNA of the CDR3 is TGTGCCAGCAGCTCCTACGTCATACAGGAGAACTATGGCTACACCTTC. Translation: CASSSYVIQENYGYTF. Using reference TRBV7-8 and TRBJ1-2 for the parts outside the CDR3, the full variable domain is GAGVSQSPRYKVAKRGQDVALRCDPISGHVSLFWYQQALGQGPEFLTYFQNEAQLDKSGLPSDRFFAERPEGSVSTLKIQRTQQEDSAVYLCASSSYVIQENYGYTFGSGTRLTVV.

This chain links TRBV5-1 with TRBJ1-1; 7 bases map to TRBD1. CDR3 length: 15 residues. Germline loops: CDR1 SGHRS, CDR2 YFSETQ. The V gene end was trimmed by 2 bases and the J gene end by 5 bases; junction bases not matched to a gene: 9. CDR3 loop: CASSFTGASETEAFF. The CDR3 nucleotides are TGCGCCAGCAGCTTTACAGGGGCTTCGGAGACTGAAGCTTTCTTT. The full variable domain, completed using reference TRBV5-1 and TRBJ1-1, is KAGVTQTPRYLIKTRGQQVTLSCSPISGHRSVSWYQQTPGQGLQFLFEYFSETQRNKGNFPGRFSGRQFSNSRSEMNVSTLELGDSALYLCASSFTGASETEAFFGQGTRLTVV.

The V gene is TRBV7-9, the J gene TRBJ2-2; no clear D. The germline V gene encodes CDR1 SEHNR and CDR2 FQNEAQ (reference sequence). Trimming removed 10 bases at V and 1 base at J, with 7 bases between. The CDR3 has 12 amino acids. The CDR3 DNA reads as TGTGCCACCCCAGGGAACACCGGGGAGCTGTTTTTT. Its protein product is CATPGNTGELFF.

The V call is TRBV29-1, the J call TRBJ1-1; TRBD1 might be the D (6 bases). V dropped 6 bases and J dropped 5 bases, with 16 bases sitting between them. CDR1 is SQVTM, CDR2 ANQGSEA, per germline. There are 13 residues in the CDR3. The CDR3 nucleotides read TGCAGCGTCCCGGACAGAACTGGGACTGAAGCTTTCTTT. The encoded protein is CSVPDRTGTEAFF.

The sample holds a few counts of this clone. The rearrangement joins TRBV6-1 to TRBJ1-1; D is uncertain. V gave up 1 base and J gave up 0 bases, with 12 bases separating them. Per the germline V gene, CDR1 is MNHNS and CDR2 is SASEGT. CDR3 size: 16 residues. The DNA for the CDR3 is TGTGCCAGCAGTGAAGGACAAGGAATCATGAACACTGAAGCTTTCTTT. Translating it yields CASSEGQGIMNTEAFF.

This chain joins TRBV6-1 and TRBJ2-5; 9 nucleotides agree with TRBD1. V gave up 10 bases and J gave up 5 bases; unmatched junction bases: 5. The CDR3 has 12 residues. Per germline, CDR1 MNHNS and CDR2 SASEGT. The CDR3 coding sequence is TGTGCCACGGAACAGGGGGCTGAGACCCAGTACTTC. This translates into CATEQGAETQYF.

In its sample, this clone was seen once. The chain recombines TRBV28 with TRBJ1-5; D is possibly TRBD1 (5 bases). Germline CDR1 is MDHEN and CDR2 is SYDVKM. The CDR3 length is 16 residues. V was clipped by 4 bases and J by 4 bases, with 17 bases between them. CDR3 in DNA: TGTGCCAGCAGTTCCCCCCAGGGCCTCCCGAATCAGCCCCAGCATTTT. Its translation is CASSSPQGLPNQPQHF.

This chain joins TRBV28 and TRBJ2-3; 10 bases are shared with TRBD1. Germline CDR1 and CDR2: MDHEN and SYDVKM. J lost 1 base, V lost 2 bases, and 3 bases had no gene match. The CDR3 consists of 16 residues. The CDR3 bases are TGTGCCAGCAGTTTACTCGGGACAGGGGGCACAGATACGCAGTATTTT. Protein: CASSLLGTGGTDTQYF.

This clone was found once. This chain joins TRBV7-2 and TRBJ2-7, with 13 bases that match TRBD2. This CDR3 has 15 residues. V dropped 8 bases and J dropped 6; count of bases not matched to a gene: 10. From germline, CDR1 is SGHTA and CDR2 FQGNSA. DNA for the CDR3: TGTGCCAGCGGTACACGGACTAGCGGGAGTCCCGAGCAGTACTTC. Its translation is CASGTRTSGSPEQYF.

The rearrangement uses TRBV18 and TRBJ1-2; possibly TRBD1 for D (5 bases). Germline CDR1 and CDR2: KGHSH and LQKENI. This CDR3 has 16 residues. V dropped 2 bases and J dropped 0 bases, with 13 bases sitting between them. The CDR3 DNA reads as TGTGCCAGCTCACCAATCAGCGGGACCTCTAACTATGGCTACACCTTC. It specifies CASSPISGTSNYGYTF.

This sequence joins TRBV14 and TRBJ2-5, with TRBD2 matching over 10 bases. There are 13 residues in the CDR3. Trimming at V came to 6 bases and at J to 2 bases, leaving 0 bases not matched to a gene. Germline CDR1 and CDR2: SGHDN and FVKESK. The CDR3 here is CASRAGGQETQYF. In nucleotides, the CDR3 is TGTGCCAGCAGAGCGGGAGGGCAAGAGACCCAGTACTTC.

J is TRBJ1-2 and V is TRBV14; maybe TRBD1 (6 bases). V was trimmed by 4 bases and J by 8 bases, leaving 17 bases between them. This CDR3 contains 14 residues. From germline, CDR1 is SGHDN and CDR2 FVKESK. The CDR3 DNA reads TGTGCCAGCAGCCCCCAACAGGGCACCAACGGCTACACCTTC. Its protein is CASSPQQGTNGYTF. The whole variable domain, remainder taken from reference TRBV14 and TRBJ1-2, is EAGVTQFPSHSVIEKGQTVTLRCDPISGHDNLYWYRRVMGKEIKFLLHFVKESKQDESGMPNNRFLAERTGGTYSTLKVQPAELEDSGVYFCASSPQQGTNGYTFGSGTRLTVV.